This TCR beta chain was retrieved from a study of blood T cell repertoires in COVID-19. Authors' data handling: Quantification of nucleated cells was approximated via reference gene primer amplification. Repertoires were generated with immunoSEQ multiplex PCR, while TCRdb's copy carries only in-frame clones and drops some. V and J calls and clone size are copied from that table; D and trimming were computed from the DNA. The table has over 50,000 clones, 88% seen once. V was cut by 4 bases and J by 6 bases, with 18 bases left in between. CDR1 is LGHDT, CDR2 YNNKEL, per germline (reference sequence). The CDR3 spans 15 residues.

This chain connects TRBV3-1 (or the pseudogene TRBV3-2) to TRBJ1-1; D might be TRBD1 (5 bases). The sequencing input was peripheral blood. This TCR derives from a human donor in a cohort sampled during active COVID-19. This CDR3 reads CASSLKGRGSPEAFF. The CDR3 DNA is TGTGCCAGCAGCCTTAAGGGGAGGGGTTCCCCTGAAGCTTTCTTT.